This TCR beta chain appears in the sequencing data of a study of early T cells in non-severe SARS-CoV-2 infection. Unique molecular identifiers were affixed to single, distinct cDNA molecules. TCRdb reanalysed the 5' RACE reads using MiXCR and keeps one entry per CDR3 protein. The sample has tens of thousands of distinct CDR3 sequences, approximately 6.1% seen once. This clonotype was detected ten times or more. Trimming left V 5 bases short and J 7 bases short, with 8 bases between. This CDR3 has 10 residues. The germline V gene encodes CDR1 GTSNPN and CDR2 SVGIG (reference sequence). Material: whole blood, obtained at baseline. The V call is TRBV30, the J call TRBJ1-2, with D perhaps TRBD1 (5 bases). This TCR derives from an adult who was a healthcare worker with PCR-confirmed SARS-CoV-2 infection or an uninfected control (not recorded which). CDR3 residues: CAWDSGGYTF. The CDR3 bases are TGTGCCTGGGACAGTGGTGGCTACACCTTC.